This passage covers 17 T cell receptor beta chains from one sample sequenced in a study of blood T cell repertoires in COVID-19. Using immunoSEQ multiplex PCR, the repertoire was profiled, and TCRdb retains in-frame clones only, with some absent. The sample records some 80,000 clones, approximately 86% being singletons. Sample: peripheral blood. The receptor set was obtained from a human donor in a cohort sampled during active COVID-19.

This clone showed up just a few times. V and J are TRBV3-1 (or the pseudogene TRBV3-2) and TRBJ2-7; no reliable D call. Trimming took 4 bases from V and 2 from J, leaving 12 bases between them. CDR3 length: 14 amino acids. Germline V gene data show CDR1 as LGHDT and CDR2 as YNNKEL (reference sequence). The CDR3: CASSLRRLTYEQYF. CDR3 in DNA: TGTGCCAGCAGCCTCCGGAGACTGACCTACGAGCAGTACTTC.

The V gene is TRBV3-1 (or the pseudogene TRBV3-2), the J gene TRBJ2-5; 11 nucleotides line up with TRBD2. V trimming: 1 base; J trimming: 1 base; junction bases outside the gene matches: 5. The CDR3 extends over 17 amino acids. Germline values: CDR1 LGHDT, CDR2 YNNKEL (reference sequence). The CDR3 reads CASSQGILAGAQETQYF. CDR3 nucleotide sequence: TGTGCCAGCAGCCAAGGAATACTAGCGGGGGCCCAAGAGACCCAGTACTTC.

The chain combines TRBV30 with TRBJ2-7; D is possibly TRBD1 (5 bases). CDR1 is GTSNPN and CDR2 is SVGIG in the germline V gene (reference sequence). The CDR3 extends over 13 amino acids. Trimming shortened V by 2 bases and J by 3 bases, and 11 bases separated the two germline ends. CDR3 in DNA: TGTGCCTGGAGTTTTGGGGCAGACTACGAGCAGTACTTC. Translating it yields CAWSFGADYEQYF.

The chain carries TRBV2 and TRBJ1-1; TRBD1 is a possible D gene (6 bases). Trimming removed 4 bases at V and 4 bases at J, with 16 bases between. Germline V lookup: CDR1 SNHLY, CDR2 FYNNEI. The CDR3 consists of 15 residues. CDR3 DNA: TGTGCCAGCAGTGTCCTCGGGACACCACGCACTGAAGCTTTCTTT. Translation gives CASSVLGTPRTEAFF.

CDR3: CARGGTSGSTDTQYF. The CDR3 nucleotides are TGTGCCAGGGGGGGTACTAGCGGTAGCACAGATACGCAGTATTTT. The gene calls are TRBV2 and TRBJ2-3; TRBD2 aligns across 8 bases. Germline V gene data show CDR1 as SNHLY and CDR2 as FYNNEI. The CDR3 is 15 amino acids. The trim removed 9 bases at V and 0 bases at J, leaving 8 bases unmatched. Full variable domain (rest looked up from reference TRBV2 and TRBJ2-3): EPEVTQTPSHQVTQMGQEVILRCVPISNHLYFYWYRQILGQKVEFLVSFYNNEISEKSEIFDDQFSVERPDGSNFTLKIRSTKLEDSAMYFCARGGTSGSTDTQYFGPGTRLTVL.

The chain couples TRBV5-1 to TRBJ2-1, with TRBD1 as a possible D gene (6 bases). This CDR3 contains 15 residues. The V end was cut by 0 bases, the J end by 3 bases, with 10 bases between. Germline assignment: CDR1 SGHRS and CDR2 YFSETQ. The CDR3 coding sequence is TGCGCCAGCAGCTTGGAACAGGGTAGCTACAATGAGCAGTTCTTC. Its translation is CASSLEQGSYNEQFF. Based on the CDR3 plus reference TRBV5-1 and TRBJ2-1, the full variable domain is KAGVTQTPRYLIKTRGQQVTLSCSPISGHRSVSWYQQTPGQGLQFLFEYFSETQRNKGNFPGRFSGRQFSNSRSEMNVSTLELGDSALYLCASSLEQGSYNEQFFGPGTRLTVL.

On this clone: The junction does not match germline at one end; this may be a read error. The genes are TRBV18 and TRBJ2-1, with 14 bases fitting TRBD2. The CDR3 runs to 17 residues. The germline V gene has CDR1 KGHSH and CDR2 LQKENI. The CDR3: CASSPPGLAGAYNEQFF. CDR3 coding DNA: TGTGCCAGCTCACCGCCGGGACTAGCGGGGGCCTATAATGAGCAGTTCTTC.

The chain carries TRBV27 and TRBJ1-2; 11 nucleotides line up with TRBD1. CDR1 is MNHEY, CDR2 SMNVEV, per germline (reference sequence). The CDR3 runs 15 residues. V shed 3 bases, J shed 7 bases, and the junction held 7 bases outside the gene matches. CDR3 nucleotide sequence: TGTGCCAGCAGTTTCCTAGGACAGGGGGCGCCTGGCTACACCTTC. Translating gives CASSFLGQGAPGYTF.

CDR3 sequence (DNA): TGTGCCAGCAGTCTCACCCGCTGGGTTTCGCGGGACGAGCAGTACTTC. Its translation is CASSLTRWVSRDEQYF. The chain uses TRBV5-5 and TRBJ2-7; a weak D match, TRBD2 (5 bases). Between the trimmed V and J ends, which lost 5 bases and 5 bases, there was a span of 23 bases. There are 16 residues in the CDR3. Germline assignment: CDR1 SGHKS and CDR2 YYEKEE (reference sequence).

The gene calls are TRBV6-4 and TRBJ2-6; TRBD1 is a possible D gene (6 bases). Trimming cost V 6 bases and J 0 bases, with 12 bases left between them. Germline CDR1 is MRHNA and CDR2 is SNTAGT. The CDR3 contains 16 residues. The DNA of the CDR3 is TGTGCCAGCAGCCGACAGGACAGCTCTGGGGCCAACGTCCTGACTTTC. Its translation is CASSRQDSSGANVLTF.

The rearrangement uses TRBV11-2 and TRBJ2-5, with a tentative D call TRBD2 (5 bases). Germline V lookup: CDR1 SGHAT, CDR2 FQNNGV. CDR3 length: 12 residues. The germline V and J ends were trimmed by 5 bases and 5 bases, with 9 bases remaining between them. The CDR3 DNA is TGTGCCAGCAGCCCTAGCTTGGAGACCCAGTACTTC. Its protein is CASSPSLETQYF.

The CDR3 nucleotides read TGTGCCAGCCGACTAGCGCAGTACTACGAGCAGTACTTC. It specifies CASRLAQYYEQYF. V gene TRBV6-5 combines with J gene TRBJ2-7, with 8 bases aligning to TRBD2. The V gene end was trimmed by 8 bases and the J gene end by 3 bases; junction bases not matched to a gene: 6. Germline CDR1 is MNHEY and CDR2 is SVGAGI. This CDR3 spans 13 amino acids.

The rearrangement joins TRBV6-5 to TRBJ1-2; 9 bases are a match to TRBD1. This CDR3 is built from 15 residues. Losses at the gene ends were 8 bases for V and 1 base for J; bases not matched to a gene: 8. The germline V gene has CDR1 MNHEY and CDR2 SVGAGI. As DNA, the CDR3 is TGTGCCAGCTCTCTACAGGGGGCTTATAACTATGGCTACACCTTC. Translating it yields CASSLQGAYNYGYTF.

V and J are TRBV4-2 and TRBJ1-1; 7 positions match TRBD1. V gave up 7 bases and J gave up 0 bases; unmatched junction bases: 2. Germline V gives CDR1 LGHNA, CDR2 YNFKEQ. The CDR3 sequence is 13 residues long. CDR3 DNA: TGTGCCAGCAAGGGGGCGCTGAACACTGAAGCTTTCTTT. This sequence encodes CASKGALNTEAFF.

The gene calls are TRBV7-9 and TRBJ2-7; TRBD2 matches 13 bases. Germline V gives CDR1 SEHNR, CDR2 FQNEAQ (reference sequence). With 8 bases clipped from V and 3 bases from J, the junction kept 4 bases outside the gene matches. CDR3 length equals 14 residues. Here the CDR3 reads CASGTSGALYEQYF. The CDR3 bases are TGTGCCAGCGGGACTAGCGGGGCACTCTACGAGCAGTACTTC. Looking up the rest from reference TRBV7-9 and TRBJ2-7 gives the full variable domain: DTGVSQNPRHKITKRGQNVTFRCDPISEHNRLYWYRQTLGQGPEFLTYFQNEAQLEKSRLLSDRFSAERPKGSFSTLEIQRTEQGDSAMYLCASGTSGALYEQYFGPGTRLTVT.

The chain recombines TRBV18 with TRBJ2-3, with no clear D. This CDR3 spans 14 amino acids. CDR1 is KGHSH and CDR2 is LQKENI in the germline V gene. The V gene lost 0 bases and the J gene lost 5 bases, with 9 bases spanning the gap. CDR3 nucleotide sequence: TGTGCCAGCTCACCACCCGTCGTTGTAGATACGCAGTATTTT. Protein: CASSPPVVVDTQYF.

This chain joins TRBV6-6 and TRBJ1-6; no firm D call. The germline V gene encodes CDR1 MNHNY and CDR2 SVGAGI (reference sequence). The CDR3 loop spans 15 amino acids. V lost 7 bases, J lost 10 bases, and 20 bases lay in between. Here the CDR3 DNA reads TGTGCCAGCATTAGAAGCCCGGGAGAGAACTCACCCCTCCACTTT. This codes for CASIRSPGENSPLHF.